These 25 T cell receptor beta chains originate from one sample sequenced in a study of cytomegalovirus exposure and HLA in healthy donors. Measured with immunoSEQ multiplex PCR; TCRdb has only the in-frame clones, and not every one. The sample contains roughly 120,000 clones, around 90% of which appear only once. Input material: PBMCs. The receptors derive from a woman aged 18-29 years in good health and CMV-seronegative.

The chain employs TRBV4-1 and TRBJ1-1, with 10 bases that match TRBD1. CDR1 MGHRA and CDR2 YSYEKL come from the germline V gene. This CDR3 region has 17 residues. The trim removed 2 bases at V and 1 base at J, leaving 7 bases unmatched. The CDR3 sequence: CASSQIPTGGRNTEAFF. The CDR3 DNA follows: TGCGCCAGCAGCCAAATCCCGACAGGGGGCAGGAACACTGAAGCTTTCTTT.

The V gene is TRBV30, the J gene TRBJ1-2; 9 bases line up with TRBD1. Losses at the gene ends were 4 bases for V and 8 bases for J; bases not matched to a gene: 8. The CDR3 sequence is 13 residues long. CDR1 and CDR2 (germline): GTSNPN, SVGIG (reference sequence). The CDR3 sequence is CAWNQQGAGGYTF. CDR3 bases: TGTGCCTGGAACCAACAGGGGGCGGGCGGCTACACCTTC.

The genes are TRBV18 and TRBJ2-3; 8 bases are shared with TRBD2. With V trimmed by 1 base and J by 0 bases, 3 bases remained unmatched. This CDR3 comprises 16 residues. Germline V gene lookup returns CDR1 KGHSH and CDR2 LQKENI. This CDR3 is CASSPLTSGSTDTQYF. The CDR3 nucleotides are TGTGCCAGCTCACCACTCACTAGCGGTAGCACAGATACGCAGTATTTT. The whole variable domain, remainder taken from reference TRBV18 and TRBJ2-3, is NAGVMQNPRHLVRRRGQEARLRCSPMKGHSHVYWYRQLPEEGLKFMVYLQKENIIDESGMPKERFSAEFPKEGPSILRIQQVVRGDSAAYFCASSPLTSGSTDTQYFGPGTRLTVL.

As regards this clone: Sequence at one end of the junction differs from germline and may be a read error. Written as DNA, the CDR3 is TGTGCCAGTAGCGCAGAGTCAGGATACACAGATACGCAGTATTTT. It codes for CASSAESGYTDTQYF. V is TRBV9 and J is TRBJ2-3, with D perhaps matching TRBD2 (5 bases). Germline loops: CDR1 SGDLS, CDR2 YYNGEE. There are 15 residues in the CDR3.

The gene calls are TRBV7-2 and TRBJ2-2, with 11 bases lining up with TRBD2. From germline, CDR1 is SGHTA and CDR2 FQGNSA. The V and J ends lost 5 bases and 3 bases, in that order; junction bases with no gene match: 11. The CDR3 length is 18 residues. The CDR3 nucleotides are TGTGCCAGCAGCCGACATCCTAGCGGGAGGTGGGACACCGGGGAGCTGTTTTTT. It encodes CASSRHPSGRWDTGELFF.

The gene calls are TRBV4-3 and TRBJ1-2; no definite D call. Looked up from germline, CDR1 is LGHNA and CDR2 is YSLEER. CDR3 length: 15 amino acids. V was shortened by 0 bases and J by 4 bases, with 12 bases between the two germline ends. CDR3 loop: CASSQEVGDPYGYTF. The CDR3 DNA is TGCGCCAGCAGCCAAGAAGTTGGAGATCCCTATGGCTACACCTTC.

Here the CDR3 DNA reads TGCGCCAGCAGCTTGGCGCTGACAGGGGAGACTGAAGCTTTCTTT. Protein: CASSLALTGETEAFF. The chain has TRBV5-1 and TRBJ1-1; 8 bases map to TRBD1. V lost 0 bases to trimming and J lost 5 bases; unmatched junction nucleotides: 6. In germline, CDR1 is SGHRS, CDR2 YFSETQ. This CDR3 region has 15 residues.

This chain connects TRBV4-2 to TRBJ1-5, with TRBD1 matching over 8 bases. This CDR3 is 16 amino acids long. Unmatched junction bases numbered 2, after V lost 1 base and J lost 0 bases. The germline V gene has CDR1 LGHNA and CDR2 YNFKEQ. The CDR3 bases are TGTGCCAGCAGCCAAGGGACAGGGTATAGCAATCAGCCCCAGCATTTT. This encodes CASSQGTGYSNQPQHF.

The chain has TRBV5-4 and TRBJ2-2; 7 bases are shared with TRBD1. CDR1 and CDR2 from the germline V gene are SGHNT and YYREEE (reference sequence). V lost 4 bases and J lost 0; bases outside the gene matches: 0. The CDR3 loop spans 14 amino acids. In DNA, the CDR3 is TGTGCCAGCAGCGGACAGGCGAACACCGGGGAGCTGTTTTTT. Its translation: CASSGQANTGELFF.

The chain couples TRBV6-1 to TRBJ2-2; TRBD2 might be the D (6 bases). Germline CDR1 reads MNHNS; CDR2 reads SASEGT. This CDR3 is 15 amino acids long. V was trimmed by 1 base and J by 6 bases, leaving 12 bases between them. The CDR3 DNA reads TGTGCCAGCAGTGAAGTGGGCGGGGCCCCCGGGGAGCTGTTTTTT. Its protein is CASSEVGGAPGELFF.

The J gene is TRBJ2-2, the V gene TRBV15; 10 nucleotides align to TRBD2. Germline-derived CDR1 and CDR2 are LNHNV and YYDKDF (reference sequence). The V segment lost 0 bases and the J segment 3 bases; nucleotides outside the gene matches: 7. CDR3 length equals 18 residues. The CDR3 DNA sequence: TGTGCCACCAGCAGAGAGCCTAGCGGGAGAAAGGACACCGGGGAGCTGTTTTTT. This translates into CATSREPSGRKDTGELFF.

The rearrangement links TRBV7-2 to TRBJ1-5; D call uncertain. This CDR3 spans 12 amino acids. The ends were cut back, 5 bases at V and 6 bases at J, with 8 bases in the middle. Germline V lookup: CDR1 SGHTA, CDR2 FQGNSA. The CDR3 sequence: CASSPPGQPQHF. The CDR3 DNA is TGTGCCAGCAGCCCTCCAGGTCAGCCCCAGCATTTT.

The rearrangement joins TRBV4-2 to TRBJ2-3; D remains unclear. This CDR3 spans 16 amino acids. Germline lookup yields CDR1 LGHNA and CDR2 YNFKEQ. Trimming took 1 base from V and 1 from J, leaving 12 bases between them. In DNA, the CDR3 is TGTGCCAGCAGCCAAGGGTTAGCTCGAGGCACAGATACGCAGTATTTT. It is translated as CASSQGLARGTDTQYF.

The V and J genes are TRBV4-3 and TRBJ1-1; a weak D match, TRBD1 (6 bases). Germline V CDR1 and CDR2: LGHNA, YSLEER. V lost 4 bases to trimming and J lost 5 bases, with 14 bases between them. This CDR3 spans 14 amino acids. The CDR3 DNA reads as TGCGCCAGCAGCCCGCGCGGGAGGGGGACTGAAGCTTTCTTT. Protein product: CASSPRGRGTEAFF.

This clone is a singleton in its sample. This chain links TRBV10-3 with TRBJ1-2; TRBD1 aligns across 10 bases. The CDR3 has 15 residues. Germline V CDR1 and CDR2: ENHRY, SYGVKD. V was pared by 4 bases and J by 0 bases, with 2 bases of the junction left unmatched. Here the CDR3 DNA reads TGTGCCATCAGTGCCGGGACAGGGGCTAACTATGGCTACACCTTC. It encodes CAISAGTGANYGYTF.

This clone has more than one count but fewer than ten. The genes are TRBV5-5 and TRBJ1-2, with TRBD1 matching over 7 bases. J lost 2 bases, V lost 7 bases, and 8 bases had no gene match. This CDR3 is built from 14 residues. Germline values: CDR1 SGHKS, CDR2 YYEKEE (reference sequence). The CDR3: CASRGEGANYGYTF. For the CDR3, the DNA is TGTGCCAGCCGTGGAGAGGGGGCCAACTATGGCTACACCTTC.

The table lists this clone with a count of one. This sequence joins TRBV10-2 and TRBJ1-2, with 8 bases aligning to TRBD1. The germline gives CDR1 WSHSY, CDR2 SAAADI. Trimming took 2 bases from V and 4 from J; bases not matched to a gene: 3. The CDR3 spans 14 residues. CDR3 sequence: CASSEGQGAYGYTF. DNA for the CDR3: TGCGCCAGCAGTGAGGGACAGGGCGCCTATGGCTACACCTTC.

The V and J genes are TRBV7-3 and TRBJ2-5, with 7 bases fitting TRBD2. Germline assignment: CDR1 SGHTA and CDR2 FQGTGA. The CDR3 is 14 residues long. The V gene end was trimmed by 6 bases and the J gene end by 5 bases; junction bases not matched to a gene: 9. The DNA of the CDR3 is TGTGCCAGCAGGGGGGGAGCGGGACGGGAGACCCAGTACTTC. It codes for CASRGGAGRETQYF. Filled out from reference TRBV7-3 and TRBJ2-5, the complete variable domain reads GAGVSQTPSNKVTEKGKYVELRCDPISGHTALYWYRQSLGQGPEFLIYFQGTGAADDSGLPNDRFFAVRPEGSVSTLKIQRTERGDSAVYLCASRGGAGRETQYFGPGTRLLVL.

The chain combines TRBV4-3 with TRBJ2-1, with 7 bases matching TRBD1. The CDR3 loop spans 16 amino acids. The germline V gene has CDR1 LGHNA and CDR2 YSLEER. V dropped 4 bases and J dropped 3; count of bases not matched to a gene: 9. CDR3: CASSLNRGQFYNEQFF. The DNA of the CDR3 is TGCGCCAGCAGCCTCAATAGGGGACAGTTCTACAATGAGCAGTTCTTC.

The V and J genes are TRBV6-7 and TRBJ2-5; 9 bases line up with TRBD2. TRBV6-7 carries the ORF label, with uncertain function. V was pared by 0 bases and J by 4 bases, with 6 bases of the junction left unmatched. This CDR3 contains 16 residues. CDR3 sequence reads: CASSYSRGGAPETQYF. The CDR3 region has the DNA TGTGCCAGCAGTTACTCCCGCGGGGGGGCACCAGAGACCCAGTACTTC.

The chain joins TRBV19 to TRBJ1-5, with TRBD1 as a possible D gene (5 bases). The V gene lost 5 bases and the J gene lost 4 bases, with 12 bases spanning the gap. The CDR3 totals 14 residues. CDR1 and CDR2 from the germline V gene are LNHDA and SQIVND (reference sequence). CDR3 sequence reads: CASSFRQSNQPQHF. CDR3 coding DNA: TGTGCCAGTAGTTTTCGACAGAGTAATCAGCCCCAGCATTTT.

The rearrangement uses TRBV2 and TRBJ1-5, with 7 bases aligning to TRBD1. V gave up 5 bases and J gave up 0 bases; unmatched junction bases: 4. Germline V gives CDR1 SNHLY, CDR2 FYNNEI. This CDR3 region has 15 residues. The CDR3 reads CASSTGTDSNQPQHF. The CDR3 coding sequence is TGTGCCAGCAGTACCGGGACAGATAGCAATCAGCCCCAGCATTTT. Complete variable domain (other parts from reference TRBV2 and TRBJ1-5): EPEVTQTPSHQVTQMGQEVILRCVPISNHLYFYWYRQILGQKVEFLVSFYNNEISEKSEIFDDQFSVERPDGSNFTLKIRSTKLEDSAMYFCASSTGTDSNQPQHFGDGTRLSIL.

The sample holds one count of this clone. The chain recombines TRBV6-5 with TRBJ1-1; D not certain. This CDR3 is 14 amino acids long. Germline assignment: CDR1 MNHEY and CDR2 SVGAGI. The V and J ends lost 4 bases and 6 bases respectively, with 15 bases between them. In DNA form, the CDR3 reads TGTGCCAGCAGTTTCCAGCCAGGTTCGGCTGAAGCTTTCTTT. This sequence encodes CASSFQPGSAEAFF.

In nucleotides, the CDR3 is TGTGCCAGCAGCATAGGACGGGAAACTGAAGCTTTCTTT. It is translated as CASSIGRETEAFF. This chain links TRBV7-3 with TRBJ1-1; unclear D gene. The V gene lost 5 bases and the J gene lost 5 bases, with 12 bases spanning the gap. The CDR3 length is 13 residues. The germline V gene encodes CDR1 SGHTA and CDR2 FQGTGA.

The chain links TRBV7-2 to TRBJ1-6, with a tentative D call TRBD1 (5 bases). V lost 5 bases and J 3 bases, leaving 11 bases between the germline ends. The CDR3 is made up of 15 amino acids. In germline, CDR1 is SGHTA, CDR2 FQGNSA. CDR3 sequence reads: CASSTRDLYNSPLHF. The CDR3 bases are TGTGCCAGCAGCACCAGGGATCTCTATAATTCACCCCTCCACTTT.